Described below is a single T cell receptor beta chain sequence and its context. This sample is drawn from a study of blood T cell repertoires in COVID-19. In the study overall: The United States, Italy and Spain were the sources of the acute and convalescent COVID-19 samples.

Trimming shortened V by 2 bases and J by 10 bases, and 11 bases separated the two germline ends. Germline values: CDR1 LNHDA, CDR2 SQIVND (reference sequence). The CDR3 covers 12 residues. The data were produced by immunoSEQ multiplex PCR, yet TCRdb's version contains in-frame clones alone and is incomplete. The table lists about 300,000 clones, about 85% of them singletons. This clonotype originated in a woman in her twenties or thirties who had recovered from COVID-19. V is TRBV19 and J is TRBJ1-1; D may be TRBD1 (5 bases). Material for sequencing was PBMCs or T cells enriched from blood (not recorded which). CDR3 DNA sequence: TGTGCCAGTAGTATATTCGGTCAGGGAGCTTTCTTT. As protein: CASSIFGQGAFF.